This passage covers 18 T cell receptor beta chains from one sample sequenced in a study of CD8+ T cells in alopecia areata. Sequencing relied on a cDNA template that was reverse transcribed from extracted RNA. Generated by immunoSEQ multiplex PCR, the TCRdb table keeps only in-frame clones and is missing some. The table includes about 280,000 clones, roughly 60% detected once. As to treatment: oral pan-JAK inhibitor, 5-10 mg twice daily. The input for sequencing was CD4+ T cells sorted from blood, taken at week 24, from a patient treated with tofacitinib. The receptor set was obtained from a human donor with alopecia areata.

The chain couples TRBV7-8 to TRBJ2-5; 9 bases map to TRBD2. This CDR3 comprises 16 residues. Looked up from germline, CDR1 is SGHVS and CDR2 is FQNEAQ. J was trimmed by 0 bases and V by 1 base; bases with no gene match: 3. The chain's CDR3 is CASSLGLAAYQETQYF. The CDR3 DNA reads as TGTGCCAGCAGCTTAGGACTAGCGGCCTACCAAGAGACCCAGTACTTC.

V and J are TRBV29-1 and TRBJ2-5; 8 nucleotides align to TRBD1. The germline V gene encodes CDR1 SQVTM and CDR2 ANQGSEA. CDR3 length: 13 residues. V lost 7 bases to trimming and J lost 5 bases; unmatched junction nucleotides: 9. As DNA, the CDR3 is TGCAGCGCCACGACAGGGGAAGTGGAGACCCAGTACTTC. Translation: CSATTGEVETQYF. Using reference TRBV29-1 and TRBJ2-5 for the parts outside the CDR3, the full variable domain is SAVISQKPSRDICQRGTSLTIQCQVDSQVTMMFWYRQQPGQSLTLIATANQGSEATYESGFVIDKFPISRPNLTFSTLTVSNMSPEDSSIYLCSATTGEVETQYFGPGTRLLVL.

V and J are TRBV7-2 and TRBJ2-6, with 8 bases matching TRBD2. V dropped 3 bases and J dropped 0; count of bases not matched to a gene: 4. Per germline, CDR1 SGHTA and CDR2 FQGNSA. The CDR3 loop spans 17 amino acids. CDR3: CASSLGGGSSGANVLTF. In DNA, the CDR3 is TGTGCCAGCAGCTTGGGCGGGGGGTCCTCTGGGGCCAACGTCCTGACTTTC.

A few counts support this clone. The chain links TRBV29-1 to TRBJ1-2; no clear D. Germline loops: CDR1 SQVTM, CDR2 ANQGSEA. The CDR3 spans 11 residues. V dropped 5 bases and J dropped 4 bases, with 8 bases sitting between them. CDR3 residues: CSVLLGYGYTF. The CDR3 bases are TGCAGCGTTCTCCTCGGCTATGGCTACACCTTC.

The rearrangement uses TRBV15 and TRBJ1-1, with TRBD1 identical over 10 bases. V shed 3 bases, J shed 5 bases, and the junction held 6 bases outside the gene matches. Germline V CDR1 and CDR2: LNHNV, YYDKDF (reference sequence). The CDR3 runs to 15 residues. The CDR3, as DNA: TGTGCCACCAGCAGGGGGACAGGGGTGGTGACTGAAGCTTTCTTT. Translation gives CATSRGTGVVTEAFF.

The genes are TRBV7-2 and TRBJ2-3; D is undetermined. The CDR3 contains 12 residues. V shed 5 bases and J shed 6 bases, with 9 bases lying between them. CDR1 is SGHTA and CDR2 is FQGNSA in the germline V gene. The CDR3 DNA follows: TGTGCCAGCAGCAGGATGCTGGATACGCAGTATTTT. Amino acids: CASSRMLDTQYF.

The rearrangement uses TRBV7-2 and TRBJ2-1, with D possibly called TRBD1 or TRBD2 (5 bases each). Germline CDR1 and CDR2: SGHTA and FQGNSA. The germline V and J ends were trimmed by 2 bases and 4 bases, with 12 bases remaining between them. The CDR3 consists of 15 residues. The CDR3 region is CASSLTRDRYNEQFF. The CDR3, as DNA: TGTGCCAGCAGCTTAACCAGGGACCGTTACAATGAGCAGTTCTTC. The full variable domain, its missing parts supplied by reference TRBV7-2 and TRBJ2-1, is GAGVSQSPSNKVTEKGKDVELRCDPISGHTALYWYRQSLGQGLEFLIYFQGNSAPDKSGLPSDRFSAERTGGSVSTLTIQRTQQEDSAVYLCASSLTRDRYNEQFFGPGTRLTVL.

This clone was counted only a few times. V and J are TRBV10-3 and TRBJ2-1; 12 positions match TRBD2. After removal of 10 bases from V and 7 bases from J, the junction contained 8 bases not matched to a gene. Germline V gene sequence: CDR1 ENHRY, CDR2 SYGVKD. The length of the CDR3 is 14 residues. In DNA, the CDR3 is TGTGCCACCCATATGACTAGCGGGGGAAATGAGCAGTTCTTC. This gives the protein CATHMTSGGNEQFF.

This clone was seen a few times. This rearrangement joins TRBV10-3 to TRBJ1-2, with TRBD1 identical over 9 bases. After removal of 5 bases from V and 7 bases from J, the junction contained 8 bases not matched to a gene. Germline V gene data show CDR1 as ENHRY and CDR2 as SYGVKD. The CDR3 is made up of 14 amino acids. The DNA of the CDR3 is TGTGCCATCAGTCCACAGGGGGCGTCGGCTGGCTACACCTTC. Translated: CAISPQGASAGYTF.

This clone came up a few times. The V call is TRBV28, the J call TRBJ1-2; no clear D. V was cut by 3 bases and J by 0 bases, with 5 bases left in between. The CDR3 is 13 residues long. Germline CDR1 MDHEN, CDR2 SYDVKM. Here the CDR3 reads CASSFPANYGYTF. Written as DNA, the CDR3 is TGTGCCAGCAGTTTCCCAGCTAACTATGGCTACACCTTC.

CDR3: CASSLRTSEQFF. As DNA, the CDR3 is TGTGCCAGCAGCTTAAGGACTAGCGAGCAGTTCTTC. The gene calls are TRBV11-1 and TRBJ2-1, with 8 bases that match TRBD2. The ends lost 2 bases at V and 10 bases at J; junction bases unmatched: 1. Per germline, CDR1 SGHAT and CDR2 FQDESV (reference sequence). This CDR3 has 12 amino acids.

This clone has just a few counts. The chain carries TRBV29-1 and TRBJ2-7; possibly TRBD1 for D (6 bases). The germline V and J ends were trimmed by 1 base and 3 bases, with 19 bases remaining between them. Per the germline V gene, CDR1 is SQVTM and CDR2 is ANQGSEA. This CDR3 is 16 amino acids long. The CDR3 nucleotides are TGCAGCGTTGAAGTGCCGGTGACAGGTCGGTACTACGAGCAGTACTTC. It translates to CSVEVPVTGRYYEQYF.

CDR3 nucleotide sequence: TGTGCCTGGAGTGACCGGGGAGTTAACAACGAGCAGTACTTC. Protein: CAWSDRGVNNEQYF. V usage is TRBV30 and J usage is TRBJ2-7, with D possibly TRBD2 on 5 matching bases. V lost 1 base to trimming and J lost 5 bases, with 15 bases between them. Germline V gene data show CDR1 as GTSNPN and CDR2 as SVGIG (reference sequence). The CDR3 loop spans 14 amino acids.

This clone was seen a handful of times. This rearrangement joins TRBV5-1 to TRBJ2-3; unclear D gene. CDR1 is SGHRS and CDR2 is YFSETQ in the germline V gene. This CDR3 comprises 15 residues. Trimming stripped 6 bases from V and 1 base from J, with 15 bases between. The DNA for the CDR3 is TGCGCCAGCACCCCCCCGGGTTCCCGCACAGATACGCAGTATTTT. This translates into CASTPPGSRTDTQYF.

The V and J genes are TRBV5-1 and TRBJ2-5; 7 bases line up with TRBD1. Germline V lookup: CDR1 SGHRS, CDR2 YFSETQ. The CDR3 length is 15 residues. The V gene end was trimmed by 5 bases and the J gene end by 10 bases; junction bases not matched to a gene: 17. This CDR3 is CASRAGTAEMLIQYF. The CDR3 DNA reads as TGCGCCAGCAGAGCCGGGACAGCCGAGATGTTGATCCAGTACTTC.

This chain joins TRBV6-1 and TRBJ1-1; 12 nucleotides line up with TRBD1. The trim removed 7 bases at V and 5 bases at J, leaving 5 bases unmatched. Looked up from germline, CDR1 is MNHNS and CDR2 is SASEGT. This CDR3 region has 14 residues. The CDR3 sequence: CASIWDRGRTEAFF. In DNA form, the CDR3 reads TGTGCCAGCATCTGGGACAGGGGGCGTACTGAAGCTTTCTTT.

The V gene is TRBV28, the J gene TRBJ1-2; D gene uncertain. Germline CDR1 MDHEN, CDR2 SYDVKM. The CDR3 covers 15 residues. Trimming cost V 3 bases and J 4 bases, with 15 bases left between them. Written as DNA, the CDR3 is TGTGCCAGCAGTTTCGGGAAGCGGGGAATCTATGGCTACACCTTC. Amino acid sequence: CASSFGKRGIYGYTF.

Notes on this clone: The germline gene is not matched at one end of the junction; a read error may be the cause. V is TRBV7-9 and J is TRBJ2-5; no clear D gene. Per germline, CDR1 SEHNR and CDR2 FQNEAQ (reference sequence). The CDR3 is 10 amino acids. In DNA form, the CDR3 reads TGTGCCAGCAGCCGAGAGGCCCAGTACTTC. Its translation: CASSREAQYF.